A single T cell receptor (beta chain) is shown here with its context. What it binds is unknown. The data are from a study of T-cell reconstitution after alpha-beta-depleted transplantation in children. Study findings and constraints: A year had passed since transplant, and T-cell counts and diversity by then came mostly from newly produced T cells.

Using unique molecular identifiers, the investigators prepared the TCRbeta library. TCRdb independently ran MiXCR on the PCR reads; one entry per CDR3 protein. Of 440,000 or so distinct CDR3 sequences in the sample, 43% were seen once. The CDR3 contains 11 residues. Germline assignment: CDR1 MGHDK and CDR2 SYGVNS. The germline V and J ends were trimmed by 4 bases and 5 bases, with 6 bases remaining between them. This rearrangement joins TRBV25-1 to TRBJ2-7; no definite D call. Sequences were derived from PBMCs, sampled before TCRalphabeta/CD19-depleted stem cell transplant. The TCR originated in a girl aged 2 to 9 with aplastic anemia, due to receive a stem cell transplant. CDR3 amino acids: CASSAYNEQYF. The DNA of the CDR3 is TGTGCCAGCAGTGCATATAACGAGCAGTACTTC.